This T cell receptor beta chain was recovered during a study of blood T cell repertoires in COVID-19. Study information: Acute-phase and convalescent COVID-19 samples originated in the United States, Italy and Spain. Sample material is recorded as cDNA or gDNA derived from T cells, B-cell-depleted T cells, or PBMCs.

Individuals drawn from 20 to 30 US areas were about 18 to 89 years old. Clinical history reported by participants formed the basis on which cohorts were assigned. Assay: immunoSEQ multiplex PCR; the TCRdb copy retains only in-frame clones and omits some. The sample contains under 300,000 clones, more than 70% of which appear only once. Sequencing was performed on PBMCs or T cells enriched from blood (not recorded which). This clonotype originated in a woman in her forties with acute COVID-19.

The CDR3 reads CAISAQRRIALHF. As DNA, the CDR3 is TGTGCCATCAGTGCGCAGAGGCGGATCGCCCTCCACTTT. The gene calls are TRBV10-3 and TRBJ1-6; D is unclear. The germline V gene has CDR1 ENHRY and CDR2 SYGVKD. The CDR3 consists of 13 residues. V gave up 4 bases and J gave up 14 bases, with 15 bases separating them.